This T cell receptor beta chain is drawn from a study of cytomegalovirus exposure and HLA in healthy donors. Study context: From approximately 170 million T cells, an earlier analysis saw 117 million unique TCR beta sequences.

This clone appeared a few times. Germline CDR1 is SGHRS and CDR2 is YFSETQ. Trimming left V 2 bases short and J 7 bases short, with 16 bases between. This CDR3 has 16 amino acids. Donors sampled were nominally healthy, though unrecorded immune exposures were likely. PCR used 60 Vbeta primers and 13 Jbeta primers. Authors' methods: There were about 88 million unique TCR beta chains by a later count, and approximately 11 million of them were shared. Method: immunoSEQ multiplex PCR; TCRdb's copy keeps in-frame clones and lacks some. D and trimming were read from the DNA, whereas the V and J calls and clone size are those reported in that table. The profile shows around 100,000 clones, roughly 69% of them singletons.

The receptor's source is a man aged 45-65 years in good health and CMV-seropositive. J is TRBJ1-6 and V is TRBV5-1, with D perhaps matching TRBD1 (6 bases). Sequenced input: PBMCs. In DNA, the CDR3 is TGCGCCAGCAGCTTACGACCCGAGGGGGAGAATTCACCCCTCCACTTT. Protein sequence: CASSLRPEGENSPLHF. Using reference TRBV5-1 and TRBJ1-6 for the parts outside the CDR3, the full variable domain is KAGVTQTPRYLIKTRGQQVTLSCSPISGHRSVSWYQQTPGQGLQFLFEYFSETQRNKGNFPGRFSGRQFSNSRSEMNVSTLELGDSALYLCASSLRPEGENSPLHFGNGTRLTVT.